A single sample gave rise to the 27 T cell receptor beta chains below, sequenced in a study of identical twins. TCRdb reanalysed the 5' RACE reads using MiXCR and keeps one entry per CDR3 protein. Of approximately 690,000 distinct CDR3 sequences in the sample, around 5.7% were seen once. The sample was naive T cells sorted from blood. All receptors come from a young man in good health.

This clonotype was seen more than once but under ten times. The genes are TRBV5-1 and TRBJ1-1; 7 bases fit TRBD1. The ends lost 4 bases at V and 7 bases at J; junction bases unmatched: 10. The CDR3 runs 14 residues. The V gene's germline CDR1 is SGHRS and CDR2 YFSETQ. The CDR3 region is CASSKGTAEGEAFF. DNA of the CDR3: TGCGCCAGCAGCAAAGGGACAGCGGAGGGTGAAGCTTTCTTT.

Ten or more counts support this clonotype. The gene calls are TRBV7-9 and TRBJ2-5; a weak D match, TRBD2 (6 bases). CDR3 length: 15 amino acids. V shed 6 bases and J shed 2 bases, with 16 bases lying between them. Germline V gene data show CDR1 as SEHNR and CDR2 as FQNEAQ (reference sequence). For the CDR3, the DNA is TGTGCCAGCAGTCCCGGGGGTAGCGGACAAGAGACCCAGTACTTC. As protein: CASSPGGSGQETQYF.

This clonotype was detected many times. This chain connects TRBV20-1 to TRBJ2-7, with D possibly being TRBD2 (5 bases). The CDR3 is 13 residues long. Trimming took off 3 bases at V and 3 bases at J, with 12 bases between the two ends. CDR1 is DFQATT and CDR2 is SNEGSKA in the germline V gene (reference sequence). Here the CDR3 DNA reads TGCAGTGCTAGTAGTCCGGGGTTCTACGAGCAGTACTTC. Its protein is CSASSPGFYEQYF.

This clonotype was seen many times. V usage is TRBV12-3 or TRBV12-4 and J usage is TRBJ1-2; possible D gene TRBD1, 5 bases. Trimming stripped 3 bases from V and 9 bases from J, with 14 bases between. The CDR3 extends over 13 amino acids. CDR3 coding DNA: TGTGCCAGCAGTTTTCCTGGACAAATGAGCTACACCTTC. Protein sequence: CASSFPGQMSYTF.

This clonotype was detected many times. This chain links TRBV29-1 with TRBJ2-5; maybe TRBD1 (6 bases). The V end lost 4 bases, the J end lost 0 bases, and 12 bases lay between the germline ends. Germline V gene lookup returns CDR1 SQVTM and CDR2 ANQGSEA. CDR3 length equals 14 residues. Here the CDR3 reads CSVVDRLDQETQYF. In DNA form, the CDR3 reads TGCAGCGTTGTAGACAGGCTCGACCAAGAGACCCAGTACTTC.

This clonotype appeared many times. J is TRBJ2-7 and V is TRBV27, with D unclear. The germline CDR1 and CDR2 sequences are MNHEY and SMNVEV (reference sequence). The CDR3 is 13 amino acids. Trimming left V 2 bases short and J 5 bases short, with 10 bases between. The CDR3 loop is CASSLIGLDEQYF. In nucleotides, the CDR3 is TGTGCCAGCAGTTTAATAGGGCTAGACGAGCAGTACTTC.

The V gene is TRBV5-1, the J gene TRBJ1-1; no clear D. There are 16 residues in the CDR3. CDR1 and CDR2 (germline): SGHRS, YFSETQ. V lost 4 bases, J lost 5 bases, and 21 bases lay in between. The CDR3 sequence is CASSPFLGPRDTEAFF. The CDR3 coding sequence is TGCGCCAGCAGCCCGTTTTTGGGCCCGAGGGATACTGAAGCTTTCTTT.

This clonotype turned up a few times. This chain links TRBV28 with TRBJ2-7; D is perhaps TRBD2 (6 bases). The V end lost 7 bases, the J end lost 7 bases, and 11 bases lay between the germline ends. In germline, CDR1 is MDHEN, CDR2 SYDVKM. The CDR3 is 11 amino acids. CDR3 in amino acids: CASIAGREQYF. CDR3 DNA: TGTGCCAGCATCGCGGGAAGGGAGCAGTACTTC.

This clonotype was counted only a few times. The chain recombines TRBV18 with TRBJ1-5, with D tentatively TRBD1 (6 bases). In germline, CDR1 is KGHSH, CDR2 LQKENI. The CDR3 is made up of 16 amino acids. Trimming removed 4 bases from V and 7 bases from J, with 20 bases in between. CDR3 amino acids: CASSLNQGPQSQPQHF. The CDR3 DNA is TGTGCCAGCTCACTAAATCAGGGGCCCCAATCCCAGCCCCAGCATTTT.

The chain links TRBV28 to TRBJ1-1; 8 bases line up with TRBD1. The J segment lost 2 bases and the V segment lost 7 bases, leaving 15 bases of the junction unmatched. Germline V lookup: CDR1 MDHEN, CDR2 SYDVKM. The CDR3 is made up of 17 amino acids. The CDR3 here is CASTEIPGGAGNTEAFF. CDR3 nucleotide sequence: TGTGCCAGCACCGAAATCCCAGGGGGCGCGGGAAACACTGAAGCTTTCTTT.

This clonotype appeared many times. The chain combines TRBV6-5 with TRBJ2-1; no firm D call. Trimming took off 2 bases at V and 7 bases at J, with 9 bases between the two ends. Germline CDR1 is MNHEY and CDR2 is SVGAGI. CDR3 length equals 13 residues. This CDR3 reads CASSYGRLNEQFF. CDR3 coding DNA: TGTGCCAGCAGTTACGGCAGGCTTAATGAGCAGTTCTTC.

There are a few counts of this clonotype. V gene TRBV28 combines with J gene TRBJ2-7, with D unresolved. This CDR3 region has 13 residues. The germline V and J ends were trimmed by 6 bases and 6 bases, with 15 bases remaining between them. The germline gives CDR1 MDHEN, CDR2 SYDVKM. CDR3 region: CASSPRLVPEQYF. The CDR3 nucleotides read TGTGCCAGCAGCCCTCGGCTAGTTCCCGAGCAGTACTTC.

Ten or more counts support this clonotype. The chain has TRBV29-1 and TRBJ1-3, with TRBD1 as a possible D gene (6 bases). The germline CDR1 and CDR2 sequences are SQVTM and ANQGSEA. The CDR3 has 15 residues. V was clipped by 4 bases and J by 0 bases, with 13 bases between them. CDR3 region: CSVVGGLNSGNTIYF. CDR3 nucleotide sequence: TGCAGCGTTGTAGGGGGGCTCAACTCTGGAAACACCATATATTTT.

Ten or more counts support this clonotype. The chain links TRBV7-2 to TRBJ2-5; 10 nucleotides line up with TRBD1. The CDR3 extends over 13 amino acids. Germline CDR1 is SGHTA and CDR2 is FQGNSA. The trim removed 5 bases at V and 9 bases at J, leaving 6 bases unmatched. CDR3 sequence: CASSPDRGQSQYF. Here the CDR3 DNA reads TGTGCCAGCAGCCCCGACAGGGGGCAATCCCAGTACTTC.

The CDR3 is CASSPTGGASYEQYV. DNA for the CDR3: TGTGCCAGTAGCCCTACTGGCGGGGCCTCCTACGAGCAGTACGTC. The chain combines TRBV19 with TRBJ2-7; a weak D match, TRBD2 (6 bases). The ends were cut back, 6 bases at V and 0 bases at J, with 15 bases in the middle. The CDR3 spans 15 residues. Per germline, CDR1 LNHDA and CDR2 SQIVND (reference sequence).

This clonotype was observed many times. The rearrangement links TRBV27 to TRBJ2-1; 8 positions match TRBD2. J was trimmed by 12 bases and V by 2 bases; bases with no gene match: 6. CDR1 is MNHEY and CDR2 is SMNVEV in the germline V gene (reference sequence). CDR3 size: 13 residues. The CDR3 DNA follows: TGTGCCAGCAGTTTAGCGGGGGGATTGAGGCAGTTCTTC. It yields the protein CASSLAGGLRQFF.

The CDR3 loop is CSARDQTGYNEQFF. The CDR3 nucleotides read TGCAGTGCTAGAGACCAGACAGGTTACAATGAGCAGTTCTTC. V usage is TRBV20-1 and J usage is TRBJ2-1, with TRBD1 as a possible D gene (6 bases). The CDR3 has 14 residues. CDR1 and CDR2 (germline): DFQATT, SNEGSKA (reference sequence). V was shortened by 0 bases and J by 4 bases, with 10 bases between the two germline ends.

This clonotype was found many times. CDR3 loop: CASSSPGQGVLYTEAFF. The CDR3 nucleotides are TGTGCCAGCAGCTCCCCGGGACAGGGCGTATTGTACACTGAAGCTTTCTTT. The chain is built from TRBV7-9 and TRBJ1-1, with 9 bases lining up with TRBD1. Trimming removed 4 bases from V and 3 bases from J; junction bases left unmatched: 12. CDR1 SEHNR and CDR2 FQNEAQ come from the germline V gene (reference sequence). This CDR3 is 17 amino acids long. Full variable domain (remainder filled in from reference TRBV7-9 and TRBJ1-1): DTGVSQNPRHKITKRGQNVTFRCDPISEHNRLYWYRQTLGQGPEFLTYFQNEAQLEKSRLLSDRFSAERPKGSFSTLEIQRTEQGDSAMYLCASSSPGQGVLYTEAFFGQGTRLTVV.

This chain connects TRBV6-5 to TRBJ1-1; D ambiguous. V lost 0 bases, J lost 1 base, and 9 bases lay in between. CDR1 is MNHEY, CDR2 SVGAGI, per germline. CDR3 length equals 15 residues. CDR3 residues: CASSYSGLGNTEAFF. As DNA, the CDR3 is TGTGCCAGCAGTTACTCGGGGTTGGGGAACACTGAAGCTTTCTTT.

This clonotype has ten or more counts. The V call is TRBV9, the J call TRBJ2-1; 10 bases align to TRBD1. This CDR3 has 15 amino acids. Germline V gives CDR1 SGDLS, CDR2 YYNGEE. Trimming cost V 4 bases and J 6 bases; bases outside gene matches: 7. The CDR3 nucleotides read TGTGCCAGCAGCTCCCGGGACAGGGGACCCAATGAGCAGTTCTTC. Its translation: CASSSRDRGPNEQFF.

The chain employs TRBV6-1 and TRBJ2-2; TRBD1 is a possible D gene (5 bases). The germline gives CDR1 MNHNS, CDR2 SASEGT. The V gene lost 1 base and the J gene lost 4 bases, with 10 bases spanning the gap. The CDR3 is 15 amino acids. The CDR3 DNA reads as TGTGCCAGCAGTGAAGGGGGCGCGGTCACCGGGGAGCTGTTTTTT. This encodes CASSEGGAVTGELFF.

The rearrangement joins TRBV28 to TRBJ2-3, with D perhaps matching TRBD1 (6 bases). Germline CDR1 is MDHEN and CDR2 is SYDVKM. Between the trimmed V and J ends, which lost 5 bases and 9 bases, there was a span of 9 bases. The length of the CDR3 is 11 residues. CDR3 region: CASSDRYTQYF. CDR3 in DNA: TGTGCCAGCAGTGACAGGTACACGCAGTATTTT. Filled out from reference TRBV28 and TRBJ2-3, the complete variable domain reads DVKVTQSSRYLVKRTGEKVFLECVQDMDHENMFWYRQDPGLGLRLIYFSYDVKMKEKGDIPEGYSVSREKKERFSLILESASTNQTSMYLCASSDRYTQYFGPGTRLTVL.

At least ten counts were recorded for this clonotype. CDR3: CASSSIETNQPQHF. CDR3 in DNA: TGTGCCAGCAGCTCGATCGAGACCAATCAGCCCCAGCATTTT. The V and J genes are TRBV12-3 or TRBV12-4 and TRBJ1-5; no reliable D call. This CDR3 is 14 amino acids long. V was clipped by 6 bases and J by 3 bases, with 12 bases between them.

This clonotype was seen only a few times. This chain uses TRBV5-1 with TRBJ1-5, with no clear D. V was shortened by 4 bases and J by 0 bases, with 8 bases between the two germline ends. The CDR3 is made up of 14 amino acids. Germline-derived CDR1 and CDR2 are SGHRS and YFSETQ. The DNA for the CDR3 is TGCGCCAGCAGCCCGGGTAATAGCAATCAGCCCCAGCATTTT. Translated: CASSPGNSNQPQHF.

This clonotype appeared many times. V gene TRBV9 combines with J gene TRBJ2-1; no reliable D call. The germline V gene has CDR1 SGDLS and CDR2 YYNGEE. V was clipped by 4 bases and J by 5 bases, with 16 bases between them. The CDR3 has 15 amino acids. The CDR3 region is CASSLPLDADNEQFF. CDR3 coding DNA: TGTGCCAGCAGCCTACCCCTGGATGCCGACAATGAGCAGTTCTTC.

V gene TRBV27 combines with J gene TRBJ2-7; tentatively, D is TRBD2 (6 bases). The CDR3 runs 13 residues. The germline V gene encodes CDR1 MNHEY and CDR2 SMNVEV (reference sequence). V lost 10 bases, J lost 0 bases, and 13 bases lay in between. This CDR3 reads CATGSGPSYEQYF. The CDR3 nucleotides read TGTGCCACGGGGAGCGGGCCCTCCTACGAGCAGTACTTC.

This clonotype was detected ten times or more. V gene TRBV5-1 combines with J gene TRBJ2-3, with 8 bases that match TRBD2. This CDR3 spans 19 amino acids. Per germline, CDR1 SGHRS and CDR2 YFSETQ. V lost 0 bases to trimming and J lost 3 bases; unmatched junction nucleotides: 15. The DNA of the CDR3 is TGCGCCAGCAGCTTGGCCCGGGGAGCGGGAGAATTTAAGACAGATACGCAGTATTTT. This sequence encodes CASSLARGAGEFKTDTQYF.